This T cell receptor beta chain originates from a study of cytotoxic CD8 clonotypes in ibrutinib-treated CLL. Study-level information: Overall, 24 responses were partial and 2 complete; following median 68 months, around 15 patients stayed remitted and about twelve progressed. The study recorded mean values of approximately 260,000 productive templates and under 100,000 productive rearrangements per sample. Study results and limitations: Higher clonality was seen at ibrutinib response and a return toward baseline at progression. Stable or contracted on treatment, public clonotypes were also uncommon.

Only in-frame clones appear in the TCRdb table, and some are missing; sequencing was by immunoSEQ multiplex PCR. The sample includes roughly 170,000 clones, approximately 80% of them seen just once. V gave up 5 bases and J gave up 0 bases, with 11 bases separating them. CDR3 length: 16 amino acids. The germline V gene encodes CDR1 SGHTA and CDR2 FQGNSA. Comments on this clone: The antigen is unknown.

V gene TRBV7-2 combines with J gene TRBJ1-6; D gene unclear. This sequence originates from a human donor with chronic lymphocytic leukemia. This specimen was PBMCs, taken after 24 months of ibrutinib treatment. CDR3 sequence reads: CASSLRTVSYNSPLHF. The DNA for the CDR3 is TGTGCCAGCAGCCTCCGAACCGTCTCCTATAATTCACCCCTCCACTTT.